One T cell receptor beta chain is described in this entry. The data were taken from a study of blood T cell repertoires in COVID-19. Study context: Both acute and convalescent COVID-19 samples were obtained from the United States, Italy and Spain. T cells, B-cell-depleted T cells, or PBMCs provided the cDNA or gDNA that served as material.

This CDR3 has 15 residues. CDR1 and CDR2 from the germline V gene are KGHDR and SFDVKD. V was clipped by 8 bases and J by 3 bases; unmatched bases: 11. Those enrolled in Seattle joined during active infection and were followed longitudinally afterward. Original processing methods: Amplification of reference gene primers was used by the study to estimate nucleated cell counts. Sequencing used immunoSEQ multiplex PCR; TCRdb keeps in-frame clones, though not all of them. Clonal size and the V and J genes are those of that table, whereas D and trimming came from the DNA. This table holds around 430,000 clones, approximately 90% found once.

The chain carries TRBV24-1 and TRBJ1-1; 7 nucleotides match TRBD1. The TCR originated in a woman aged 50 to 65 with COVID-19, enrolled during active disease. The sample consisted of peripheral blood. The CDR3 DNA is TGTGCCACCAATCAATATTTAACAGGGGACACTGAAGCTTTCTTT. It is translated as CATNQYLTGDTEAFF.